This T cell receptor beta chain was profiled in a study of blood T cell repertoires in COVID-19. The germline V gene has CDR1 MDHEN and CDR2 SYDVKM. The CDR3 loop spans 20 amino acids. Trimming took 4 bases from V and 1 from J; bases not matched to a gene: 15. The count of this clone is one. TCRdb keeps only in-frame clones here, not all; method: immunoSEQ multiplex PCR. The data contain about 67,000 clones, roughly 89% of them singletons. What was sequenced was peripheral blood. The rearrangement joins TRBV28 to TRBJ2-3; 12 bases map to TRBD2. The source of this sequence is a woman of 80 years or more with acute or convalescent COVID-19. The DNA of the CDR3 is TGTGCCAGCAGTTGGCTGGGGCTAGCGGGAGGGCGAGCACGCACAGATACGCAGTATTTT. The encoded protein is CASSWLGLAGGRARTDTQYF.